This T cell receptor (beta chain) is from a study of a mutant IDH1 vaccine in newly diagnosed glioma. Study information: In some groups vaccination began 4-6 weeks post-radiotherapy; others received it with temozolomide.

The method was immunoSEQ multiplex PCR; TCRdb's version includes in-frame clones alone and lacks a portion of them. The data show 50,000 to 70,000 clones, roughly four fifths seen once. Turning to this clone: Its specificity is unknown.

This CDR3 comprises 14 residues. In germline, CDR1 is SGHNT, CDR2 YYREEE (reference sequence). After removal of 4 bases from V and 4 bases from J, the junction contained 2 bases not matched to a gene. Time point specified: week 35, safety follow-up. What each vaccine dose contained was 300 ug of mutant IDH1 20-mer peptide, accompanied by topical imiquimod. Weeks 1, 3, 5, 7, 11, 15, 19 and 23 were when patients received their eight vaccinations. General observations from the study: Immune responses induced by vaccination arose in 93.3% of the patients. Pseudoprogression apparently lacked any relation to changes in top peripheral T cell clonotypes.

The sequences come from PBMCs, collected from a glioma patient whose treatment included an IDH1 peptide vaccine. The V gene is TRBV5-4, the J gene TRBJ2-7, with 13 bases that match TRBD2. This TCR was sampled from a man aged 45 to 65 with glioma. In DNA, the CDR3 is TGTGCCAGCAGCGGGGGACTAGCGGGGTACGAGCAGTACTTC. Translation: CASSGGLAGYEQYF.